These T cell receptor beta chains were read from a single sample in a study of precursors of human CD4 cytotoxic T cells. TCRdb re-derived calls from the reads in MiXCR, one entry per CDR3 protein. The table records under 800 distinct CDR3 sequences, around 15% of them present only once. The source material was memory CD4+ T cells from blood (PBMCs). The source is a human donor in good health. CDR3s include the opening cysteine and the closing phenylalanine or tryptophan. The D gene is left open where the match is weak. A clone size is listed for some rows: how often the clone was seen (once, few, many), or a class if it is expanded.

d_gene	len	abundance	v_gene	j_gene	CDR3aa	CDR3nt
-	15	-	TRBV18	TRBJ2-7	CASSPRFTETYEQYF	TGTGCCAGCTCACCGAGATTCACGGAGACCTACGAGCAGTACTTC
TRBD1	16	-	TRBV6-5	TRBJ2-1	CASSYGSGTGLNEQFF	TGTGCCAGCAGTTACGGGTCCGGGACAGGGCTCAATGAGCAGTTCTTC
-	13	few	TRBV5-1	TRBJ2-2	CASSLGGPGELFF	TGCGCCAGCAGCTTGGGGGGGCCCGGGGAGCTGTTTTTT
-	13	-	TRBV7-9	TRBJ2-1	CASSLAGNNEQFF	TGTGCCAGCAGCTTAGCGGGAAACAATGAGCAGTTCTTC
-	14	-	TRBV5-1	TRBJ1-6	CASSHGQPDSPLHF	TGCGCCAGCAGCCACGGACAGCCAGATTCACCCCTCCACTTT
TRBD2	17	-	TRBV30	TRBJ2-1	CAWRGGREGISYNEQFF	TGTGCCTGGAGGGGGGGCCGGGAGGGGATTTCCTACAATGAGCAGTTCTTC
TRBD2	19	-	TRBV5-1	TRBJ2-7	CASSLSRLAGGPSSYEQYF	TGCGCCAGCAGCTTATCGAGGCTAGCGGGAGGGCCAAGCTCCTACGAGCAGTACTTC
TRBD2	17	-	TRBV5-1	TRBJ2-2	CASTGSAGGPGIGELFF	TGCGCCAGCACAGGATCGGCGGGAGGGCCGGGAATCGGGGAGCTGTTTTTT
-	15	-	TRBV5-4	TRBJ2-7	CASSLNPTVSYEQYF	TGTGCCAGCAGCTTGAACCCGACAGTCTCCTACGAGCAGTACTTC
-	12	few	TRBV28	TRBJ1-1	CASSPDNTEAFF	TGTGCCAGCAGCCCTGACAACACTGAAGCTTTCTTT
-	14	large	TRBV12-3/TRBV12-4	TRBJ1-5	CASSLKGRYQPQHF	TGTGCCAGCAGTTTAAAGGGGAGGTATCAGCCCCAGCATTTT
-	15	-	TRBV7-8	TRBJ2-3	CASRPTRSDTDTQYF	TGTGCCAGCAGGCCGACTAGGTCGGACACAGATACGCAGTATTTT
-	15	-	TRBV20-1	TRBJ1-2	CSARDQVRLHYGYTF	TGCAGTGCTAGAGATCAAGTACGGCTGCACTATGGCTACACCTTC
TRBD1	15	-	TRBV30	TRBJ2-7	CAWSVQDTGGSEQYF	TGTGCCTGGAGTGTACAGGATACAGGGGGATCCGAGCAGTACTTC
-	14	-	TRBV30	TRBJ2-1	CAWSAPGGWNEQFF	TGTGCCTGGAGTGCCCCAGGAGGATGGAATGAGCAGTTCTTC
-	21	once	TRBV5-5	TRBJ1-2	CASLPTPGPTFLRASNYGYTF	TGTGCCAGCCTCCCCACCCCGGGTCCGACCTTCCTCAGAGCGTCTAACTATGGCTACACCTTC
-	11	large	TRBV2	TRBJ2-1	CASTSYNEQFF	TGTGCCAGCACATCCTACAATGAGCAGTTCTTC
TRBD2	17	few	TRBV20-1	TRBJ2-2	CSARGSRLAGGTGELFF	TGCAGTGCTAGAGGTTCCCGTCTAGCGGGAGGCACCGGGGAGCTGTTTTTT
-	16	-	TRBV4-1	TRBJ1-5	CASSQDLGGGNQPQHF	TGCGCCAGCAGCCAAGATTTGGGCGGAGGCAATCAGCCCCAGCATTTT
-	13	few	TRBV20-1	TRBJ2-6	CSPRNSGANVLTF	TGCAGCCCCCGAAACTCTGGGGCCAACGTCCTGACTTTC
TRBD2	16	few	TRBV20-1	TRBJ2-5	CSAPPATSGRLGTQYF	TGCAGTGCTCCCCCGGCGACTAGCGGGAGATTGGGGACCCAGTACTTC
-	12	-	TRBV29-1	TRBJ2-3	CSVGRSADTQYF	TGCAGCGTTGGAAGGAGTGCAGATACGCAGTATTTT
-	18	-	TRBV3-1	TRBJ1-1	CASSQDKLRTALNTEAFF	TGTGCCAGCAGCCAGGATAAGCTTAGGACAGCCCTGAACACTGAAGCTTTCTTT
-	14	few	TRBV7-9	TRBJ2-5	CASSPLARQETQYF	TGTGCCAGCAGCCCCTTAGCGCGCCAAGAGACCCAGTACTTC
-	17	few	TRBV11-3	TRBJ2-1	CASSSIGYGLSDNEQFF	TGTGCCAGCAGCTCCATAGGGTATGGACTGAGCGACAATGAGCAGTTCTTC
TRBD2	13	few	TRBV20-1	TRBJ2-1	CSAPIRGGNEQFF	TGCAGTGCTCCCATCCGCGGGGGCAATGAGCAGTTCTTC
-	16	hyperexpanded	TRBV4-1	TRBJ2-1	CASSQDGTYPREEQFF	TGCGCCAGCAGCCAAGATGGGACCTATCCCCGGGAGGAGCAGTTCTTC
-	15	-	TRBV5-1	TRBJ2-2	CASSFGQVGTGELFF	TGCGCCAGCAGCTTTGGTCAGGTCGGCACCGGGGAGCTGTTTTTT
-	18	large	TRBV4-1	TRBJ2-1	CASSQVLLADSSYNEQFF	TGCGCCAGCAGCCAAGTCCTGCTAGCGGACAGCTCCTACAATGAGCAGTTCTTC
-	15	large	TRBV20-1	TRBJ2-1	CSARGPSLSGNEQFF	TGCAGTGCTAGAGGCCCCTCCCTAAGCGGAAATGAGCAGTTCTTC
-	14	few	TRBV5-1	TRBJ1-1	CASSLRWDSHEAFF	TGCGCCAGCAGCCTGCGGTGGGACTCCCATGAAGCTTTCTTT
-	13	large	TRBV7-9	TRBJ1-1	CASSLVGDTEAFF	TGTGCCAGCAGCTTAGTAGGGGACACTGAAGCTTTCTTT
TRBD2	19	large	TRBV7-9	TRBJ2-3	CASSLAIYLTSGRTDTQYF	TGTGCCAGCAGCTTAGCCATTTACCTGACTAGCGGCCGCACAGATACGCAGTATTTT
-	15	-	TRBV5-1	TRBJ1-1	CASRMMGGDRAEAFF	TGCGCCAGCCGCATGATGGGGGGGGATCGCGCTGAAGCTTTCTTT
TRBD2	15	-	TRBV11-2	TRBJ2-7	CASSLSGGSSYEQYF	TGTGCCAGCAGCTTAAGCGGGGGGAGCTCCTACGAGCAGTACTTC
TRBD1	16	-	TRBV4-1	TRBJ2-2	CASSQGPQGGGGELFF	TGCGCCAGCAGCCAAGGTCCACAGGGGGGAGGCGGGGAGCTGTTTTTT
-	14	-	TRBV3-1	TRBJ2-3	CASSPPAATDTQYF	TGTGCCAGCAGCCCCCCGGCGGCCACAGATACGCAGTATTTT
-	15	-	TRBV19	TRBJ2-4	CASRSGQLAKNIQYF	TGTGCCAGTAGATCAGGACAGCTAGCCAAAAACATTCAGTACTTC
-	15	few	TRBV7-8	TRBJ2-1	CASSSPGPNYNEQFF	TGTGCCAGCAGCTCCCCGGGACCCAACTACAATGAGCAGTTCTTC
-	13	-	TRBV12-3/TRBV12-4	TRBJ1-1	CASSLDVVAEAFF	TGTGCCAGCAGCCTTGATGTTGTGGCTGAAGCTTTCTTT
-	17	-	TRBV18	TRBJ1-1	CASSPLRPEEGYTEAFF	TGTGCCAGCTCACCACTCCGCCCCGAGGAGGGGTACACTGAAGCTTTCTTT
-	16	-	TRBV5-1	TRBJ2-1	CASRTVGAGTYNEQFF	TGCGCCAGCCGGACTGTTGGGGCAGGGACCTACAATGAGCAGTTCTTC
TRBD1	16	-	TRBV24-1	TRBJ2-3	CATSDFAQGARDTQYF	TGTGCCACCAGTGATTTTGCCCAGGGGGCGAGAGATACGCAGTATTTT
TRBD1	14	-	TRBV20-1	TRBJ2-3	CSGLGQEPTDTQYF	TGCAGTGGACTCGGACAGGAGCCCACAGATACGCAGTATTTT
-	15	-	TRBV20-1	TRBJ2-1	CSAIPGSRSYNEQFF	TGCAGTGCTATCCCGGGGAGTCGCTCCTACAATGAGCAGTTCTTC
-	14	few	TRBV5-1	TRBJ2-7	CASSLGLQAYEQYF	TGCGCCAGCAGCTTGGGCCTACAAGCCTACGAGCAGTACTTC
-	17	large	TRBV4-1	TRBJ1-6	CASSQQRGATENSPLHF	TGCGCCAGCAGCCAGCAAAGAGGGGCAACGGAGAATTCACCCCTCCACTTT
-	12	-	TRBV12-3/TRBV12-4	TRBJ1-1	CASSYSFSEAFF	TGTGCCAGCAGTTACTCCTTTTCTGAAGCTTTCTTT
TRBD2	15	few	TRBV18	TRBJ2-2	CASSPSGVNTGELFF	TGTGCCAGCTCACCAAGCGGGGTGAACACCGGGGAGCTGTTTTTT
TRBD2	13	-	TRBV7-2	TRBJ2-7	CASRGGSGYEQYF	TGTGCCTCCCGGGGAGGGAGCGGGTACGAGCAGTACTTC
-	13	few	TRBV5-1	TRBJ2-5	CASRLALGETQYF	TGCGCCAGCAGGTTGGCCCTGGGGGAGACCCAGTACTTC
-	11	-	TRBV29-1	TRBJ2-5	CSVLASETQYF	TGCAGCGTTCTGGCTAGCGAGACCCAGTACTTC
-	13	few	TRBV5-1	TRBJ2-5	CASSFGLKETQYF	TGCGCCAGCAGCTTCGGCCTAAAAGAGACCCAGTACTTC
-	15	-	TRBV7-9	TRBJ2-1	CASSLVGGSYNEQFF	TGTGCCAGCAGCTTAGTTGGGGGCTCCTACAATGAGCAGTTCTTC
-	14	-	TRBV20-1	TRBJ2-1	CSARDGIYYNEQFF	TGCAGTGCTAGAGACGGGATCTACTACAATGAGCAGTTCTTC
-	15	large	TRBV30	TRBJ1-1	CAWSNHRDPNTEAFF	TGTGCCTGGAGTAACCACAGGGACCCGAACACTGAAGCTTTCTTT
TRBD2	14	-	TRBV12-3/TRBV12-4	TRBJ2-7	CTSSLGGRFYEQYF	TGTACCAGCAGTTTAGGCGGGAGATTCTACGAGCAGTACTTC